One and the same sample provided the 14 T cell receptor beta chains below, sequenced in a study of blood T cell repertoires in COVID-19. Generated by immunoSEQ multiplex PCR, the TCRdb table keeps only in-frame clones and is missing some. The data hold roughly 240,000 clones, with about nine tenths observed a single time. Sequencing used PBMCs or T cells enriched from blood (not recorded which). The receptor source for this set is a woman between 35 and 50 years old with acute COVID-19.

The chain joins TRBV11-2 to TRBJ2-3, with 9 bases identical to TRBD1. The CDR3 has 18 residues. Trimming took 0 bases from V and 0 from J; bases not matched to a gene: 7. Germline CDR1 SGHAT, CDR2 FQNNGV. The CDR3 spells CASSLDQTGTGSTDTQYF. As DNA, the CDR3 is TGTGCCAGCAGCTTAGACCAGACCGGGACAGGGAGCACAGATACGCAGTATTTT.

This clone was seen only a few times. V and J are TRBV5-5 and TRBJ2-3; weak D call: TRBD2 (5 bases). Germline CDR1 SGHKS, CDR2 YYEKEE (reference sequence). Trimming left V 2 bases short and J 2 bases short, with 9 bases between. The CDR3 runs to 14 residues. This CDR3 is CASSLDYLTDTQYF. CDR3 sequence (DNA): TGTGCCAGCAGCTTAGACTACCTCACAGATACGCAGTATTTT.

The V gene is TRBV5-6, the J gene TRBJ2-2; 7 bases fit TRBD1. V gave up 3 bases and J gave up 0 bases; unmatched junction bases: 5. This CDR3 is built from 16 residues. Germline-derived CDR1 and CDR2 are SGHDT and YYEEEE. The CDR3 nucleotides are TGTGCCAGCAGCTCCTGGACAGGACCGAACACCGGGGAGCTGTTTTTT. This codes for CASSSWTGPNTGELFF.

The chain has TRBV18 and TRBJ2-1; the match to TRBD2 covers 11 bases. Losses at the gene ends were 2 bases for V and 9 bases for J; bases not matched to a gene: 6. Per the germline V gene, CDR1 is KGHSH and CDR2 is LQKENI. The CDR3 spans 15 residues. The CDR3 is CASSPVSGGAFEQFF. CDR3 in DNA: TGTGCCAGCTCACCAGTTAGCGGGGGGGCTTTTGAGCAGTTCTTC.

This clone was recorded a few times. The genes are TRBV27 and TRBJ1-5; 8 bases align to TRBD1. J gave up 7 bases and V 5 bases, and 16 bases lay outside the gene matches. Germline V gene sequence: CDR1 MNHEY, CDR2 SMNVEV (reference sequence). The CDR3 contains 17 residues. The chain's CDR3 is CASSVAGTGSGGQPQHF. The CDR3 nucleotides are TGTGCCAGCAGTGTAGCCGGGACAGGATCGGGCGGACAGCCCCAGCATTTT.

V and J are TRBV5-5 and TRBJ1-2; the D is unclear. Trimming cost V 4 bases and J 1 base, with 8 bases left between them. Germline V gives CDR1 SGHKS, CDR2 YYEKEE (reference sequence). This CDR3 contains 13 residues. In DNA form, the CDR3 reads TGTGCCAGCAGCGCGACTCATAACTATGGCTACACCTTC. Protein sequence: CASSATHNYGYTF. Full variable domain (outside the CDR3, taken from reference TRBV5-5 and TRBJ1-2): DAGVTQSPTHLIKTRGQQVTLRCSPISGHKSVSWYQQVLGQGPQFIFQYYEKEERGRGNFPDRFSARQFPNYSSELNVNALLLGDSALYLCASSATHNYGYTFGSGTRLTVV.

The V call is TRBV7-2, the J call TRBJ2-7, with D possibly matching TRBD2 (6 bases). Germline V gene data show CDR1 as SGHTA and CDR2 as FQGNSA. V was pared by 5 bases and J by 4 bases, with 15 bases between. The CDR3 covers 14 residues. CDR3 DNA: TGTGCCAGCAGCCCCCGGGTGACTAGATACGAGCAGTACTTC. Translation: CASSPRVTRYEQYF.

This rearrangement joins TRBV7-2 to TRBJ2-4; D might be TRBD2 (5 bases). V lost 2 bases to trimming and J lost 5 bases, with 10 bases between them. Germline V lookup: CDR1 SGHTA, CDR2 FQGNSA. This CDR3 spans 14 amino acids. CDR3 DNA: TGTGCCAGCAGCTTATTGAGCGGAGAAAACATTCAGTACTTC. Translation gives CASSLLSGENIQYF.

The genes are TRBV19 and TRBJ1-1; TRBD1 agrees at 8 bases. Germline CDR1 and CDR2: LNHDA and SQIVND (reference sequence). This CDR3 is built from 15 residues. The junction had 11 bases not matched to a gene; V was cut back by 7 bases and J by 4 bases. CDR3 sequence: CASNGGRGLGTEAFF. The CDR3 nucleotides are TGTGCCAGTAATGGCGGCAGGGGGCTTGGCACTGAAGCTTTCTTT.

The chain uses TRBV24-1 and TRBJ2-1; 9 bases agree with TRBD2. The CDR3 is made up of 16 amino acids. Per the germline V gene, CDR1 is KGHDR and CDR2 is SFDVKD. J was trimmed by 8 bases and V by 4 bases; bases with no gene match: 11. DNA of the CDR3: TGTGCCACCAGTGACTATAGCGGGAGTAGGTTCGATGAGCAGTTCTTC. Translated: CATSDYSGSRFDEQFF.

The V call is TRBV19, the J call TRBJ2-2; 7 bases align to TRBD1. The junction had 2 bases not matched to a gene; V was cut back by 1 base and J by 0 bases. The CDR3 runs to 16 residues. The germline V gene has CDR1 LNHDA and CDR2 SQIVND (reference sequence). The CDR3 DNA is TGTGCCAGTAGTATAGGGACAGGCGCGAACACCGGGGAGCTGTTTTTT. Protein: CASSIGTGANTGELFF.

This clone has only one observation. The chain has TRBV29-1 and TRBJ2-3, with 10 bases aligning to TRBD1. Germline trimming cut 7 bases from V and 6 bases from J; bases unmatched to any gene: 10. Germline CDR1 SQVTM, CDR2 ANQGSEA. The CDR3 length is 14 residues. As DNA, the CDR3 is TGCAGCGATAGGGGTGGGACAGGGGCCGATACGCAGTATTTT. Translating gives CSDRGGTGADTQYF.

The chain combines TRBV2 with TRBJ2-3, with 8 bases fitting TRBD1. After removal of 2 bases from V and 2 bases from J, the junction contained 3 bases not matched to a gene. The germline V gene has CDR1 SNHLY and CDR2 FYNNEI. The CDR3 length is 15 residues. CDR3 amino acids: CASSEYRGYTDTQYF. As DNA, the CDR3 is TGTGCCAGCAGTGAATACAGGGGGTACACAGATACGCAGTATTTT.

The CDR3 sequence is CASSSGQQETQYF. For the CDR3, the DNA is TGTGCCAGCAGTTCGGGACAGCAAGAGACCCAGTACTTC. This sequence joins TRBV5-4 and TRBJ2-5; 7 positions match TRBD1. Trimming at V came to 5 bases and at J to 2 bases, leaving 3 bases not matched to a gene. The CDR3 spans 13 residues. Germline CDR1 and CDR2: SGHNT and YYREEE (reference sequence).